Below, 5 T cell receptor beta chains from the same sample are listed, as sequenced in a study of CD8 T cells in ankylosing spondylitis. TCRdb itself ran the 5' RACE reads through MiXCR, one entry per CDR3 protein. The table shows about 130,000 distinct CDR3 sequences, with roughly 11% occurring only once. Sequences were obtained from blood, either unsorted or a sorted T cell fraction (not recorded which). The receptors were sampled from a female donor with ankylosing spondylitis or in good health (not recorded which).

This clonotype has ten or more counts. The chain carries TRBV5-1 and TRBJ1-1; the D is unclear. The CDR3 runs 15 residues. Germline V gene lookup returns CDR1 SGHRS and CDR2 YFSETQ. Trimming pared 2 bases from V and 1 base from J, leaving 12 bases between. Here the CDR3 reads CASSFGRAGNTEAFF. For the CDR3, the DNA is TGCGCCAGCAGCTTCGGGAGGGCGGGGAACACTGAAGCTTTCTTT. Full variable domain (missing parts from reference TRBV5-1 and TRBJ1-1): KAGVTQTPRYLIKTRGQQVTLSCSPISGHRSVSWYQQTPGQGLQFLFEYFSETQRNKGNFPGRFSGRQFSNSRSEMNVSTLELGDSALYLCASSFGRAGNTEAFFGQGTRLTVV.

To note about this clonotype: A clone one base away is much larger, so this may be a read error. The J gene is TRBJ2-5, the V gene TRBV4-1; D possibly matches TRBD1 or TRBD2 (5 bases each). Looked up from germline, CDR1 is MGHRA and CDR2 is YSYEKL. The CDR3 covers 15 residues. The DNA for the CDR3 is TGCGCCAGCAACCAACCCCGGGACCTACAAGAGACCCAGTACTTC. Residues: CASNQPRDLQETQYF.

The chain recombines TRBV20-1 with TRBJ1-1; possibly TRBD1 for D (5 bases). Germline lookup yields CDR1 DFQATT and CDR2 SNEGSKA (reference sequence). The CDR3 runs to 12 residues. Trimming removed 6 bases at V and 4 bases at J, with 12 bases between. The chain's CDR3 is CSAGTLGTEAFF. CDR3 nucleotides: TGCAGTGCGGGGACTCTGGGCACTGAAGCTTTCTTT.

CDR3 in amino acids: CASSRSIQYF. The CDR3, as DNA: TGTGCCAGTAGCCGGTCCATTCAGTACTTC. J is TRBJ2-4 and V is TRBV7-3; no firm D call. In germline, CDR1 is SGHTA, CDR2 FQGTGA. V shed 9 bases and J shed 9 bases, with 9 bases lying between them. This CDR3 is 10 amino acids long.

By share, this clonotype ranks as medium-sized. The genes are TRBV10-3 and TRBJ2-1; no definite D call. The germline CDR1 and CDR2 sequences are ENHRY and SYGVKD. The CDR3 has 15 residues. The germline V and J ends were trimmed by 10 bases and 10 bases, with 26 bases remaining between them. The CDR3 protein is CATLENSYLSGEQFF. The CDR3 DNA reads TGTGCCACTTTGGAAAACAGTTACCTGTCTGGCGAGCAGTTCTTC.